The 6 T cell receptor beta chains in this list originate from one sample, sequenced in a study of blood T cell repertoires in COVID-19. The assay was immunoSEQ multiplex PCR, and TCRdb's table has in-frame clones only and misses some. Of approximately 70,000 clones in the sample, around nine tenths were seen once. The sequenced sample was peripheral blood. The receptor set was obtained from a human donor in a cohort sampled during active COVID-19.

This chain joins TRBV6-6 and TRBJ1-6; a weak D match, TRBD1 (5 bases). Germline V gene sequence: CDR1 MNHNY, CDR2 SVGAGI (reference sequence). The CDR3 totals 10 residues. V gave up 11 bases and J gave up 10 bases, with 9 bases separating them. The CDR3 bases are TGTGCCGCAGGGCAGTCACCCCTCCACTTT. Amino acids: CAAGQSPLHF.

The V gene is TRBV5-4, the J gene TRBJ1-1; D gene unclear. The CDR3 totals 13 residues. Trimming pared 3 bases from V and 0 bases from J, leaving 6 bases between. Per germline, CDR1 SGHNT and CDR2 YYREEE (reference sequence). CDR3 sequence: CASSSGLNTEAFF. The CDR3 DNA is TGTGCCAGCAGCTCGGGATTGAACACTGAAGCTTTCTTT.

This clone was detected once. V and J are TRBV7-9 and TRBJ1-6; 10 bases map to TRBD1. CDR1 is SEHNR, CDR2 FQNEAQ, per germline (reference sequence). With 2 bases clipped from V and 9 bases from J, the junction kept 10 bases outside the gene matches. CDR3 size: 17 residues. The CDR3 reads CASSLFLKWDRGSPLHF. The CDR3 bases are TGTGCCAGCAGCTTATTTCTCAAATGGGACAGGGGTTCACCCCTCCACTTT. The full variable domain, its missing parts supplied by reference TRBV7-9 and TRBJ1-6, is DTGVSQNPRHKITKRGQNVTFRCDPISEHNRLYWYRQTLGQGPEFLTYFQNEAQLEKSRLLSDRFSAERPKGSFSTLEIQRTEQGDSAMYLCASSLFLKWDRGSPLHFGNGTRLTVT.

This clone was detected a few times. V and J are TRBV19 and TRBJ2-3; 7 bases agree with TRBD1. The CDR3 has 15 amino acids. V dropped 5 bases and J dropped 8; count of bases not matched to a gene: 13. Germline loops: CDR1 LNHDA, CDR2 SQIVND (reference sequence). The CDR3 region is CASSQGDLPYPTQYF. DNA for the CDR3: TGTGCCAGTAGTCAGGGGGACCTCCCCTACCCTACGCAGTATTTT.

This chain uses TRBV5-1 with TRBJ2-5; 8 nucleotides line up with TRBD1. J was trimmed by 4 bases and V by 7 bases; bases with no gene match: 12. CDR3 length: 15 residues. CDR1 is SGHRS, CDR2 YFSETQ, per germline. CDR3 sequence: CASGYRGTRGETQYF. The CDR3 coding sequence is TGCGCCAGCGGATACAGGGGGACAAGGGGAGAGACCCAGTACTTC.

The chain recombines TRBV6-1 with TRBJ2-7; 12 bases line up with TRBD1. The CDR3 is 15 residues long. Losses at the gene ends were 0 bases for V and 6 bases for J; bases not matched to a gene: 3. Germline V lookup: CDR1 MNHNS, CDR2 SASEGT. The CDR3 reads CASSEAGTGGGEQYF. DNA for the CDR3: TGTGCCAGCAGTGAAGCGGGGACAGGGGGCGGCGAGCAGTACTTC.